The rows below give T cell receptor beta chains drawn from one sample of a study of PD-1 blockade in classical Hodgkin lymphoma. Only in-frame clones appear in the TCRdb table, and some are missing; sequencing was by immunoSEQ multiplex PCR. The sample comprises 37,000 or so clones, approximately 86% of which are singletons, and about 7.8% rests with the top ten. Sequenced here: peripheral blood mononuclear cells (PBMCs), sampled before the second cycle of nivolumab. The receptors stem from a human donor with classical Hodgkin lymphoma. CDR3s include the opening cysteine and the closing phenylalanine or tryptophan. Fields, in order: J gene, D gene, clone size, V gene, CDR3 DNA, CDR3 protein. A D gene is named only where the DNA matches it firmly. Clone size appears in some rows only: once, few, many, or a class for an expanded clone.

j_gene: TRBJ2-1
d_gene: NA
abundance: NA
v_gene: TRBV6-5
CDR3nt: TGTGCCAGCAGTTACTCCCGGCAGGGAGTGAGGCAGTTCTTC
CDR3aa: CASSYSRQGVRQFF

j_gene: TRBJ2-3
d_gene: NA
abundance: NA
v_gene: TRBV7-3
CDR3nt: TGTGCCAGCAGCCGAGGGACTGCAGATACGCAGTATTTT
CDR3aa: CASSRGTADTQYF

j_gene: TRBJ1-1
d_gene: TRBD1
abundance: once
v_gene: TRBV12-5
CDR3nt: TGTGCTAGTGGTTTGGGACAGGGGGTGGGGGCTTTCTTT
CDR3aa: CASGLGQGVGAFF

j_gene: TRBJ1-5
d_gene: NA
abundance: NA
v_gene: TRBV27
CDR3nt: TGTGCCAGCAGTTTATTACCGGGGGCCGGTCAGCCCCAGCATTTT
CDR3aa: CASSLLPGAGQPQHF

j_gene: TRBJ2-1
d_gene: NA
abundance: once
v_gene: TRBV6-5
CDR3nt: TGTGTCAAAACCGGGATGTCCTACAATGAGCAGTTCTTC
CDR3aa: CVKTGMSYNEQFF

j_gene: TRBJ2-5
d_gene: NA
abundance: NA
v_gene: TRBV2
CDR3nt: TGTGCCAGCAGTGAAGAGCAGGGAATGTTCGAGACCCAGTACTTC
CDR3aa: CASSEEQGMFETQYF

j_gene: TRBJ2-3
d_gene: NA
abundance: NA
v_gene: TRBV5-1
CDR3nt: TGCGCCAGCAGCTTTAACGGGGGCCCAGATACGCAGTATTTT
CDR3aa: CASSFNGGPDTQYF

j_gene: TRBJ2-2
d_gene: NA
abundance: NA
v_gene: TRBV4-1
CDR3nt: TGCGCCAGCAGCCTGGGGGAGGCCGGGGAGCTGTTTTTT
CDR3aa: CASSLGEAGELFF

j_gene: TRBJ2-1
d_gene: NA
abundance: NA
v_gene: TRBV11-2
CDR3nt: TGTGCCAGCAGCTCCAGGGGTAGGAACTCCTACAATGAGCAGTTCTTC
CDR3aa: CASSSRGRNSYNEQFF

j_gene: TRBJ2-7
d_gene: TRBD2
abundance: once
v_gene: TRBV7-2
CDR3nt: TGTGCCAGCAGCCGTCGGAGACTAGCCACCTACGAGCAGTACTTC
CDR3aa: CASSRRRLATYEQYF

j_gene: TRBJ2-3
d_gene: NA
abundance: few
v_gene: TRBV6-4
CDR3nt: TGTGCCAGCAGTGCTACGACTTTATTCGGTGGGGATACGCAGTATTTT
CDR3aa: CASSATTLFGGDTQYF

j_gene: TRBJ2-1
d_gene: NA
abundance: NA
v_gene: TRBV15
CDR3nt: TGTGCCACCAGCAGAGGTGGGAGCTCCTACAATGAGCAGTTCTTC
CDR3aa: CATSRGGSSYNEQFF

j_gene: TRBJ2-5
d_gene: NA
abundance: NA
v_gene: TRBV9
CDR3nt: TGTGCCAGCTCCGCCCAGGGGTACGATGCGGAGACCCAGTACTTC
CDR3aa: CASSAQGYDAETQYF

j_gene: TRBJ2-5
d_gene: NA
abundance: NA
v_gene: TRBV6-1
CDR3nt: TGTGCCAGCGCTGAGACCCAGTACTTC
CDR3aa: CASAETQYF

j_gene: TRBJ2-1
d_gene: NA
abundance: NA
v_gene: TRBV5-1
CDR3nt: TGCGCCAGCAGCCCCCCGACTACCGCGGAGGCCTACAATGAGCAGTTCTTC
CDR3aa: CASSPPTTAEAYNEQFF

j_gene: TRBJ2-5
d_gene: NA
abundance: NA
v_gene: TRBV11-3
CDR3nt: TGTGCCAGCAGTTTCCCAGACGACCTAAGCTGGACTGATAACCAAGAGACCCAGTACTTC
CDR3aa: CASSFPDDLSWTDNQETQYF

j_gene: TRBJ1-5
d_gene: TRBD1
abundance: NA
v_gene: TRBV30
CDR3nt: TGTGCCTGGAGTGTACAAGTGGGACAGGGTGTTAGGTTTTATCAGCCCCAGCATTTT
CDR3aa: CAWSVQVGQGVRFYQPQHF

j_gene: TRBJ2-2
d_gene: NA
abundance: NA
v_gene: TRBV15
CDR3nt: TGTGCCACCAGCAGAGATCGGCTAGGCGCCCTAGTTACCGGGGAGCTGTTTTTT
CDR3aa: CATSRDRLGALVTGELFF

j_gene: TRBJ2-7
d_gene: TRBD2
abundance: NA
v_gene: TRBV19
CDR3nt: TGTGCCAGTAGGGGGACTAGCGGGAGGAGTTACGAGCAGTACTTC
CDR3aa: CASRGTSGRSYEQYF

j_gene: TRBJ2-5
d_gene: TRBD1
abundance: NA
v_gene: TRBV9
CDR3nt: TGTGCCAGCAGCGTGGGCCCGAGACAGGGCGAAGAGACCCAGTACTTC
CDR3aa: CASSVGPRQGEETQYF

j_gene: TRBJ1-1
d_gene: NA
abundance: NA
v_gene: TRBV11-2
CDR3nt: TGTGCCAGCAGCTTAAGCAGGGCCGAAACTTTCTTT
CDR3aa: CASSLSRAETFF

j_gene: TRBJ2-1
d_gene: TRBD2
abundance: NA
v_gene: TRBV6-1
CDR3nt: TGTGCCAGCGGGGGGGTAGCGGACAATGAGCAGTTCTTC
CDR3aa: CASGGVADNEQFF

j_gene: TRBJ1-5
d_gene: TRBD1
abundance: NA
v_gene: TRBV29-1
CDR3nt: TGCAGCGTTCGGGCGACAGGGTTGGGTCAGCCCCAGCATTTT
CDR3aa: CSVRATGLGQPQHF

j_gene: TRBJ2-1
d_gene: TRBD1
abundance: NA
v_gene: TRBV7-2
CDR3nt: TGTGCCAGCCAACCCAACAGGGGGCTAGGGGCCAATGAGCAGTTCTTC
CDR3aa: CASQPNRGLGANEQFF

j_gene: TRBJ1-5
d_gene: NA
abundance: NA
v_gene: TRBV6-4
CDR3nt: TGTGCCAGCAGTGACTCGGAGGGCCAGCCCCAGCATTTT
CDR3aa: CASSDSEGQPQHF

j_gene: TRBJ2-5
d_gene: NA
abundance: NA
v_gene: TRBV18
CDR3nt: TGTGCCAGCTCACCACCCTTAGGACGCGAAGAGACCCAGTACTTC
CDR3aa: CASSPPLGREETQYF

j_gene: TRBJ2-1
d_gene: NA
abundance: NA
v_gene: TRBV9
CDR3nt: TGTGCCAGCAGCGTAGTAGAAGGGGACTCCTACAATGAGCAGTTCTTC
CDR3aa: CASSVVEGDSYNEQFF

j_gene: TRBJ2-3
d_gene: TRBD1
abundance: NA
v_gene: TRBV6-1
CDR3nt: TGTGCCAGCAGTGACTACCGGGACAGGAGCACAGATACGCAGTATTTT
CDR3aa: CASSDYRDRSTDTQYF

j_gene: TRBJ2-7
d_gene: NA
abundance: once
v_gene: TRBV23-1
CDR3nt: TGCGCCAGCCCCCCGCGAGAGCAGTACTTC
CDR3aa: CASPPREQYF

j_gene: TRBJ1-1
d_gene: TRBD1
abundance: NA
v_gene: TRBV28
CDR3nt: TGTGCCAGCAGTTTAGGGGACCTCTTGTGGGACAGGGGATATGGTTTCGCTGAAGCTTTCTTT
CDR3aa: CASSLGDLLWDRGYGFAEAFF

j_gene: TRBJ2-4
d_gene: TRBD1
abundance: NA
v_gene: TRBV11-2
CDR3nt: TGTGCCAGCAGCTCCAGGTGGGACAGGGGAATAGTTGCCAAAAACATTCAGTACTTC
CDR3aa: CASSSRWDRGIVAKNIQYF

j_gene: TRBJ2-7
d_gene: NA
abundance: NA
v_gene: TRBV7-9
CDR3nt: TGTGCCAGCAGCTTAATCGGGCAGGACCCCACGGGCGAGCAGTACTTC
CDR3aa: CASSLIGQDPTGEQYF

j_gene: TRBJ1-3
d_gene: TRBD1
abundance: NA
v_gene: TRBV6-4
CDR3nt: TGTGCCAGCAGTAGGACAGGGGGACCTGGAAACACCATATATTTT
CDR3aa: CASSRTGGPGNTIYF

j_gene: TRBJ2-7
d_gene: TRBD2
abundance: once
v_gene: TRBV9
CDR3nt: TGTGCCAGCACCCTCGGCGGGAGCAGCGAGCAGTACTTC
CDR3aa: CASTLGGSSEQYF

j_gene: TRBJ2-3
d_gene: TRBD2
abundance: NA
v_gene: TRBV19
CDR3nt: TGTGCCAGTAGTGAGGACGGGGCGGGAGGATACACAGATACGCAGTATTTT
CDR3aa: CASSEDGAGGYTDTQYF

j_gene: TRBJ1-5
d_gene: NA
abundance: NA
v_gene: TRBV19
CDR3nt: TGTGCCAGTAGTATGGTGGGCGGCAGACGTTATAGCAATCAGCCCCAGCATTTT
CDR3aa: CASSMVGGRRYSNQPQHF

j_gene: TRBJ2-1
d_gene: TRBD2
abundance: few
v_gene: TRBV27
CDR3nt: TGTGCCAGCAGTGCCTCCTCTTTCGGGAGGGCCAGTGAGCAGTTCTTC
CDR3aa: CASSASSFGRASEQFF

j_gene: TRBJ2-7
d_gene: TRBD2
abundance: once
v_gene: TRBV7-9
CDR3nt: TGTGCCAGCAGCTTAGTAGCGGGAGGCGAGCAGTACTTC
CDR3aa: CASSLVAGGEQYF

j_gene: TRBJ2-5
d_gene: TRBD2
abundance: NA
v_gene: TRBV7-9
CDR3nt: TGTGCCAGCAGCCAAGCGACTAGCGGGATGGAAGAGACCCAGTACTTC
CDR3aa: CASSQATSGMEETQYF

j_gene: TRBJ1-3
d_gene: NA
abundance: NA
v_gene: TRBV18
CDR3nt: TGTGCCAGCTCACGAGAAAGGGGCCTAAGCTCTGGAAACACCATATATTTT
CDR3aa: CASSRERGLSSGNTIYF